The 32 T cell receptor beta chains listed next were all sequenced from one sample in a study of OX40 agonist ivuxolimab in advanced cancers. Generated by immunoSEQ multiplex PCR, the TCRdb table keeps only in-frame clones and is missing some. The sample consists of roughly 62,000 clones, 92% of them appearing once. Sequencing used CD4+ or CD8+ T cells sorted from blood, obtained in a trial of the OX40 agonist ivuxolimab. These receptors originate from an adult with an advanced solid tumor such as melanoma, head and neck, liver or kidney cancer.

The count of this clone is one. V and J are TRBV7-9 and TRBJ2-6; no reliable D call. Germline V gene data show CDR1 as SEHNR and CDR2 as FQNEAQ (reference sequence). The CDR3 runs to 15 residues. Trimming took 2 bases from V and 1 from J, leaving 6 bases between them. CDR3 bases: TGTGCCAGCAGCTTATCACGTTCTGGGGCCAACGTCCTGACTTTC. It yields the protein CASSLSRSGANVLTF.

V is TRBV5-5 and J is TRBJ2-1, with a possible D match to TRBD1 (6 bases). The CDR3 has 17 amino acids. The V gene lost 1 base and the J gene lost 7 bases, with 21 bases spanning the gap. Germline CDR1 is SGHKS and CDR2 is YYEKEE (reference sequence). CDR3 bases: TGTGCCAGCAGCTTGTCGGGTTCAGGGGTAGTCGGGAATGAGCAGTTCTTC. Its translation: CASSLSGSGVVGNEQFF. The whole variable domain, filled in from reference TRBV5-5 and TRBJ2-1, reads DAGVTQSPTHLIKTRGQQVTLRCSPISGHKSVSWYQQVLGQGPQFIFQYYEKEERGRGNFPDRFSARQFPNYSSELNVNALLLGDSALYLCASSLSGSGVVGNEQFFGPGTRLTVL.

V gene TRBV5-6 combines with J gene TRBJ1-6, with 11 bases aligning to TRBD1. V was clipped by 4 bases and J by 0 bases; unmatched bases: 6. The CDR3 extends over 18 amino acids. CDR1 and CDR2 (germline): SGHDT, YYEEEE. CDR3 region: CASSLGQGAASYNSPLHF. Here the CDR3 DNA reads TGTGCCAGCAGCCTAGGACAGGGGGCGGCCTCCTATAATTCACCCCTCCACTTT.

The chain uses TRBV9 and TRBJ2-2, with D possibly TRBD2 on 6 matching bases. Per germline, CDR1 SGDLS and CDR2 YYNGEE. This CDR3 is 18 amino acids long. Trimming took 1 base from V and 2 from J, leaving 18 bases between them. The CDR3 DNA is TGTGCCAGCAGCGTAACCCCGATACCGGGGACTAACACCGGGGAGCTGTTTTTT. It yields the protein CASSVTPIPGTNTGELFF.

The chain uses TRBV11-2 and TRBJ1-2; TRBD1 agrees at 10 bases. Germline V gene sequence: CDR1 SGHAT, CDR2 FQNNGV. V lost 7 bases to trimming and J lost 3 bases; unmatched junction nucleotides: 5. The CDR3 covers 14 residues. As DNA, the CDR3 is TGTGCCAGCACCCCCGGACAGGGGGACTATGGCTACACCTTC. This sequence encodes CASTPGQGDYGYTF.

This clone has only one observation. The V gene is TRBV5-1, the J gene TRBJ2-7; 7 bases fit TRBD1. Looked up from germline, CDR1 is SGHRS and CDR2 is YFSETQ. The CDR3 is 13 amino acids. Germline trimming cut 3 bases from V and 2 bases from J; bases unmatched to any gene: 2. The CDR3 sequence is CASSWDSPYEQYF. The CDR3 DNA sequence: TGCGCCAGCAGCTGGGACAGTCCCTACGAGCAGTACTTC.

This chain uses TRBV2 with TRBJ1-5; TRBD1 might be the D (6 bases). There are 19 residues in the CDR3. With 5 bases removed from V and 2 bases from J, the gap between germline ends came to 25 bases. CDR1 SNHLY and CDR2 FYNNEI come from the germline V gene. In nucleotides, the CDR3 is TGTGCCAGCAGTTACCGCAGGGGCCACTCATCTTGGGGCAATCAGCCCCAGCATTTT. Protein product: CASSYRRGHSSWGNQPQHF.

V gene TRBV7-9 combines with J gene TRBJ2-7, with unresolved D. V dropped 5 bases and J dropped 3 bases, with 17 bases sitting between them. This CDR3 contains 15 residues. Germline assignment: CDR1 SEHNR and CDR2 FQNEAQ (reference sequence). CDR3 DNA: TGTGCCAGCAGCCTATTGGATGTCCCACACTACGAGCAGTACTTC. This translates into CASSLLDVPHYEQYF.

This chain links TRBV6-1 with TRBJ2-1, with unresolved D. The CDR3 spans 10 residues. V was cut by 5 bases and J by 9 bases, with 5 bases left in between. CDR1 and CDR2 (germline): MNHNS, SASEGT. The CDR3 loop is CASSLSEQFF. In DNA form, the CDR3 reads TGTGCCAGCAGTCTCAGTGAGCAGTTCTTC.

The chain links TRBV9 to TRBJ1-2, with D possibly matching TRBD1 (5 bases). Germline assignment: CDR1 SGDLS and CDR2 YYNGEE. The CDR3 length is 16 residues. The V end lost 2 bases, the J end lost 8 bases, and 22 bases lay between the germline ends. The CDR3: CASSVLDTGPTTGYTF. The CDR3 coding sequence is TGTGCCAGCAGCGTTCTGGACACCGGGCCCACTACGGGCTACACCTTC.

The J gene is TRBJ2-3, the V gene TRBV11-1; D is uncertain. The CDR3 runs to 12 residues. CDR1 SGHAT and CDR2 FQDESV come from the germline V gene (reference sequence). V lost 6 bases and J lost 5, with 9 bases in between. Here the CDR3 reads CASRRELDTQYF. DNA for the CDR3: TGTGCCAGCAGACGCGAGCTAGATACGCAGTATTTT. Variable domain in full (rest from reference TRBV11-1 and TRBJ2-3): EAEVAQSPRYKITEKSQAVAFWCDPISGHATLYWYRQILGQGPELLVQFQDESVVDDSQLPKDRFSAERLKGVDSTLKIQPAELGDSAMYLCASRRELDTQYFGPGTRLTVL.

This rearrangement joins TRBV18 to TRBJ2-5; D gene ambiguous. V dropped 3 bases and J dropped 2 bases, with 13 bases sitting between them. The CDR3 loop spans 15 amino acids. The germline V gene has CDR1 KGHSH and CDR2 LQKENI. The DNA of the CDR3 is TGTGCCAGCTCACCGCCTGACGGTCTACAAGAGACCCAGTACTTC. This translates into CASSPPDGLQETQYF.

The chain carries TRBV30 and TRBJ2-6; D ambiguous. This CDR3 is 14 amino acids long. CDR1 is GTSNPN, CDR2 SVGIG, per germline (reference sequence). V was shortened by 2 bases and J by 1 base, with 6 bases between the two germline ends. CDR3: CAWSFGSGANVLTF. Here the CDR3 DNA reads TGTGCCTGGAGTTTCGGGTCTGGGGCCAACGTCCTGACTTTC.

The rearrangement links TRBV27 to TRBJ2-5; 7 bases fit TRBD2. The CDR3 runs to 16 residues. V was pared by 3 bases and J by 0 bases, with 7 bases of the junction left unmatched. CDR1 MNHEY and CDR2 SMNVEV come from the germline V gene (reference sequence). In nucleotides, the CDR3 is TGTGCCAGCAGTTTGGGGGAGGGCCCGTACCAAGAGACCCAGTACTTC. Residues: CASSLGEGPYQETQYF.

This sequence joins TRBV6-1 and TRBJ1-5, with unresolved D. The germline V gene encodes CDR1 MNHNS and CDR2 SASEGT. Trimming took 7 bases from V and 0 from J, leaving 13 bases between them. This CDR3 comprises 15 residues. This chain's CDR3 is CASKFGLGSNQPQHF. In DNA, the CDR3 is TGTGCCAGCAAATTTGGACTGGGTAGCAATCAGCCCCAGCATTTT.

The rearrangement uses TRBV19 and TRBJ2-7, with 9 nucleotides matching TRBD2. CDR3 length: 16 residues. J was trimmed by 4 bases and V by 4 bases; bases with no gene match: 11. The germline V gene encodes CDR1 LNHDA and CDR2 SQIVND (reference sequence). This CDR3 reads CASSKPNSGSGYEQYF. CDR3 nucleotides: TGTGCCAGTAGTAAACCCAATAGCGGGAGTGGTTACGAGCAGTACTTC.

The gene calls are TRBV30 and TRBJ2-7, with a possible D match to TRBD1 (5 bases). V lost 5 bases, J lost 5 bases, and 10 bases lay in between. The CDR3 has 11 residues. Looked up from germline, CDR1 is GTSNPN and CDR2 is SVGIG (reference sequence). As DNA, the CDR3 is TGTGCCTGGGACAGCTTCAACGAGCAGTACTTC. Translated, it gives CAWDSFNEQYF.

The V call is TRBV25-1, the J call TRBJ2-1, with D unclear. CDR1 and CDR2 (germline): MGHDK, SYGVNS. This CDR3 has 11 amino acids. Trimming removed 4 bases at V and 8 bases at J, with 6 bases between. The CDR3 DNA reads as TGTGCCAGCAGTGTCCGAGATGAGCAGTTCTTC. Translating gives CASSVRDEQFF.

J is TRBJ2-2 and V is TRBV12-5; D remains ambiguous. From germline, CDR1 is LGHNT and CDR2 FRNRAP. The CDR3 covers 12 residues. V was shortened by 3 bases and J by 5 bases, with 4 bases between the two germline ends. The CDR3 spells CASGFWTGELFF. For the CDR3, the DNA is TGTGCTAGTGGTTTTTGGACCGGGGAGCTGTTTTTT.

The V call is TRBV7-2, the J call TRBJ2-1; TRBD2 aligns across 8 bases. With V trimmed by 0 bases and J by 9 bases, 7 bases remained unmatched. The CDR3 runs to 15 residues. CDR1 and CDR2 from the germline V gene are SGHTA and FQGNSA. Written as DNA, the CDR3 is TGTGCCAGCAGCTTAGCCGGGGGGGCCGTGGGTGAGCAGTTCTTC. Its translation: CASSLAGGAVGEQFF.

The gene calls are TRBV19 and TRBJ2-3; D is unclear. This CDR3 is built from 14 residues. Germline CDR1 and CDR2: LNHDA and SQIVND (reference sequence). V lost 3 bases and J 8 bases, leaving 15 bases between the germline ends. CDR3 DNA sequence: TGTGCCAGTAGTATTACGGCCCTGGGTTCTACGCAGTATTTT. Protein: CASSITALGSTQYF.

This sequence joins TRBV27 and TRBJ1-2; D uncertain. Germline V gene lookup returns CDR1 MNHEY and CDR2 SMNVEV (reference sequence). Between the trimmed V and J ends, which lost 0 bases and 3 bases, there was a span of 8 bases. The CDR3 covers 14 residues. This chain's CDR3 is CASSLSASDYGYTF. CDR3 nucleotide sequence: TGTGCCAGCAGTTTATCGGCGTCAGACTATGGCTACACCTTC.

The chain carries TRBV7-3 and TRBJ2-1; 7 nucleotides line up with TRBD2. CDR3 length: 14 residues. CDR1 and CDR2 (germline): SGHTA, FQGTGA. The junction had 11 bases not matched to a gene; V was cut back by 6 bases and J by 9 bases. The CDR3 DNA is TGTGCCAGCAGTAAGGGGAGGGGCCACCCTGAGCAGTTCTTC. Its translation: CASSKGRGHPEQFF.

The V call is TRBV5-6, the J call TRBJ2-1; 9 bases are shared with TRBD2. J was trimmed by 12 bases and V by 1 base; bases with no gene match: 14. Germline V lookup: CDR1 SGHDT, CDR2 YYEEEE. The CDR3 is 16 residues long. CDR3 nucleotides: TGTGCCAGCAGCTTGCCGACTAGCGGAACTTTCGAGGGGCAGTTCTTC. Its translation is CASSLPTSGTFEGQFF.

The chain is built from TRBV30 and TRBJ1-2, with D unresolved. V was cut by 1 base and J by 4 bases, with 16 bases left in between. Germline CDR1 GTSNPN, CDR2 SVGIG (reference sequence). The CDR3 covers 15 residues. CDR3 in amino acids: CAWSGVVGSGYGYTF. CDR3 DNA sequence: TGTGCCTGGAGTGGGGTTGTGGGCTCGGGCTATGGCTACACCTTC. Complete variable domain (other parts from reference TRBV30 and TRBJ1-2): SQTIHQWPATLVQPVGSPLSLECTVEGTSNPNLYWYRQAAGRGLQLLFYSVGIGQISSEVPQNLSASRPQDRQFILSSKKLLLSDSGFYLCAWSGVVGSGYGYTFGSGTRLTVV.

The V call is TRBV11-2, the J call TRBJ2-7; perhaps TRBD1 as D (6 bases). The germline V gene has CDR1 SGHAT and CDR2 FQNNGV. The CDR3 runs 14 residues. Trimming cost V 0 bases and J 5 bases, with 11 bases left between them. In nucleotides, the CDR3 is TGTGCCAGCAGCTTAGAGACAGGCCTCAACGAGCAGTACTTC. Translating it yields CASSLETGLNEQYF.

This chain joins TRBV20-1 and TRBJ1-2; D call uncertain. Deletions cut 4 bases from V and 7 bases from J, with 10 bases between. In germline, CDR1 is DFQATT, CDR2 SNEGSKA (reference sequence). The CDR3 loop spans 11 amino acids. The CDR3 here is CSATDGGGYTF. The CDR3 DNA reads as TGCAGTGCTACCGACGGCGGTGGCTACACCTTC.

The V call is TRBV6-5, the J call TRBJ1-1; D is undetermined. The germline V and J ends were trimmed by 11 bases and 2 bases, with 15 bases remaining between them. The V gene's germline CDR1 is MNHEY and CDR2 SVGAGI. This CDR3 spans 13 amino acids. CDR3 sequence: CAAGGQFNTEAFF. In DNA form, the CDR3 reads TGTGCCGCAGGAGGGCAGTTTAACACTGAAGCTTTCTTT.

V usage is TRBV11-1 and J usage is TRBJ2-5; the match to TRBD2 covers 7 bases. V lost 4 bases to trimming and J lost 5 bases; unmatched junction nucleotides: 13. CDR1 is SGHAT and CDR2 is FQDESV in the germline V gene (reference sequence). This CDR3 comprises 16 residues. In nucleotides, the CDR3 is TGTGCCAGCAGCTACCGAGAGGGAGGGCCGCGTGAGACCCAGTACTTC. Its protein product is CASSYREGGPRETQYF.

The chain's CDR3 is CASSLVTGLTQKLFF. The CDR3 nucleotides read TGTGCCAGCAGCTTAGTCACCGGACTTACTCAAAAACTGTTTTTT. V is TRBV7-2 and J is TRBJ1-4; D gene uncertain. Trimming took 1 base from V and 9 from J, leaving 15 bases between them. The germline V gene encodes CDR1 SGHTA and CDR2 FQGNSA. The CDR3 consists of 15 residues.

The chain couples TRBV18 to TRBJ2-3, with no clear D. Germline V gene data show CDR1 as KGHSH and CDR2 as LQKENI. The CDR3 spans 14 residues. Trimming shortened V by 3 bases and J by 3 bases, and 10 bases separated the two germline ends. Here the CDR3 DNA reads TGTGCCAGCTCACCGATCCACCGGACAGATACGCAGTATTTT. Its protein product is CASSPIHRTDTQYF.

The V and J genes are TRBV5-4 and TRBJ2-1; D possibly corresponds to TRBD1 (6 bases). The CDR3 totals 14 residues. Germline CDR1 reads SGHNT; CDR2 reads YYREEE (reference sequence). The V end was cut by 6 bases, the J end by 4 bases, with 14 bases between. CDR3 loop: CASTTWGRYNEQFF. Here the CDR3 DNA reads TGTGCCAGCACCACCTGGGGGCGATACAATGAGCAGTTCTTC.